A single sample is the source of the 17 T cell receptor beta chains below, sequenced in a study of cytomegalovirus exposure and HLA in healthy donors. The PCR had 60 Vbeta and 13 Jbeta primers. Clones were read by immunoSEQ multiplex PCR, and TCRdb kept only the in-frame ones, dropping some. The sample consists of over 150,000 clones, 77% of them appearing once. Material for sequencing was PBMCs. The receptors here all came from a woman aged 55-70 years in good health and CMV-seropositive.

The V gene is TRBV5-6, the J gene TRBJ1-4; 10 nucleotides match TRBD1. V was clipped by 4 bases and J by 8 bases; unmatched bases: 11. Looked up from germline, CDR1 is SGHDT and CDR2 is YYEEEE. The CDR3 extends over 16 amino acids. Here the CDR3 reads CASSLDPGQGREKLFF. The CDR3 bases are TGTGCCAGCAGCCTCGATCCGGGACAGGGGAGAGAAAAACTGTTTTTT. Full variable domain (remainder filled in from reference TRBV5-6 and TRBJ1-4): DAGVTQSPTHLIKTRGQQVTLRCSPKSGHDTVSWYQQALGQGPQFIFQYYEEEERQRGNFPDRFSGHQFPNYSSELNVNALLLGDSALYLCASSLDPGQGREKLFFGSGTQLSVL.

The gene calls are TRBV29-1 and TRBJ2-5, with 8 bases that match TRBD2. Germline V CDR1 and CDR2: SQVTM, ANQGSEA. The CDR3 is 11 amino acids. With 4 bases clipped from V and 5 bases from J, the junction kept 0 bases outside the gene matches. The CDR3 nucleotides read TGCAGCGTTGGACTAGCGGAGACCCAGTACTTC. Amino acids: CSVGLAETQYF.

The chain employs TRBV18 and TRBJ2-7, with D perhaps TRBD2 (5 bases). Germline V gene sequence: CDR1 KGHSH, CDR2 LQKENI. This CDR3 has 16 residues. The ends were cut back, 2 bases at V and 6 bases at J, with 20 bases in the middle. CDR3 sequence: CASSPFESTLGIEQYF. The CDR3 DNA sequence: TGTGCCAGCTCACCATTCGAATCTACTCTCGGGATCGAGCAGTACTTC.

This chain connects TRBV29-1 to TRBJ1-1; possible D gene TRBD1, 5 bases. CDR3 length: 13 residues. CDR1 is SQVTM, CDR2 ANQGSEA, per germline. Trimming removed 7 bases at V and 4 bases at J, with 16 bases between. CDR3 in DNA: TGCAGCGCTGGGACTCCTGGGGGCACTGAAGCTTTCTTT. This sequence encodes CSAGTPGGTEAFF.

The chain carries TRBV6-1 and TRBJ1-1; D unresolved. V was cut by 2 bases and J by 1 base, with 11 bases left in between. The CDR3 spans 15 residues. Per germline, CDR1 MNHNS and CDR2 SASEGT. Written as DNA, the CDR3 is TGTGCCAGCAGTGAATTAGGGAGGCAGAACACTGAAGCTTTCTTT. Translated, it gives CASSELGRQNTEAFF.

The sample holds one count of this clone. At one of its ends the junction is not consistent with the germline gene, which may arise from a read error. The V call is TRBV18, the J call TRBJ2-6, with 8 positions matching TRBD1. The germline V gene has CDR1 KGHSH and CDR2 LQKENI. This CDR3 comprises 15 residues. The CDR3, as DNA: TGTGCCAGCTCACGGTCCGGGCAGGGGGCCAACGGCCTGACTTTC. It translates to CASSRSGQGANGLTF.

The rearrangement uses TRBV28 and TRBJ1-2; 9 positions match TRBD1. CDR3 length: 15 residues. V lost 6 bases, J lost 8 bases, and 13 bases stayed unmatched. Germline assignment: CDR1 MDHEN and CDR2 SYDVKM. The DNA for the CDR3 is TGTGCCAGCAGCCCCGGGGGACAGGGTATAGGGGGCTACACCTTC. Translated, it gives CASSPGGQGIGGYTF.

V gene TRBV7-9 combines with J gene TRBJ2-1, with 11 nucleotides matching TRBD2. V lost 5 bases to trimming and J lost 0 bases; unmatched junction nucleotides: 6. The CDR3 spans 17 residues. The germline V gene has CDR1 SEHNR and CDR2 FQNEAQ (reference sequence). The chain's CDR3 is CASSPKTSGASYNEQFF. The CDR3 bases are TGTGCCAGCAGCCCGAAGACTAGCGGGGCCTCCTACAATGAGCAGTTCTTC.

In this sample, this clone turned up a few times. The V gene is TRBV19, the J gene TRBJ2-2; 10 nucleotides agree with TRBD1. Per germline, CDR1 LNHDA and CDR2 SQIVND (reference sequence). The CDR3 is made up of 14 amino acids. The trim removed 4 bases at V and 7 bases at J, leaving 3 bases unmatched. The CDR3 sequence: CASSRQGAGGELFF. The CDR3 bases are TGTGCCAGTAGTAGACAGGGGGCGGGCGGGGAGCTGTTTTTT.

This clone occurred once. The chain couples TRBV7-2 to TRBJ1-1, with D uncertain. V lost 6 bases, J lost 4 bases, and 12 bases lay in between. Germline CDR1 SGHTA, CDR2 FQGNSA. The CDR3 is 13 amino acids. For the CDR3, the DNA is TGTGCCAGCAGTTACACCGTGGCCACTGAAGCTTTCTTT. This codes for CASSYTVATEAFF.

The V gene is TRBV11-2, the J gene TRBJ1-1; no firm D call. V lost 1 base, J lost 5 bases, and 11 bases lay in between. Germline loops: CDR1 SGHAT, CDR2 FQNNGV. The CDR3 sequence is 14 residues long. The CDR3 DNA sequence: TGTGCCAGCAGCTTAGGAGGGTTGCGGACTGAAGCTTTCTTT. It specifies CASSLGGLRTEAFF.

This sequence joins TRBV2 and TRBJ2-2, with TRBD1 as a possible D gene (6 bases). V dropped 4 bases and J dropped 5 bases, with 17 bases sitting between them. Germline loops: CDR1 SNHLY, CDR2 FYNNEI. The CDR3 has 16 residues. The CDR3 loop is CASSVGAPRETGELFF. As DNA, the CDR3 is TGTGCCAGCAGTGTGGGGGCACCACGCGAGACCGGGGAGCTGTTTTTT.

J is TRBJ2-1 and V is TRBV27, with TRBD2 matching 7 bases. J lost 3 bases, V lost 8 bases, and 1 base had no gene match. Germline-derived CDR1 and CDR2 are MNHEY and SMNVEV (reference sequence). The CDR3 has 12 residues. CDR3 bases: TGTGCCAGCTGGACTAGCTACAATGAGCAGTTCTTC. This translates into CASWTSYNEQFF.

In its sample, this clone was seen a few times. This sequence joins TRBV18 and TRBJ1-1, with no clear D. Trimming shortened V by 2 bases and J by 5 bases, and 9 bases separated the two germline ends. Germline loops: CDR1 KGHSH, CDR2 LQKENI. The CDR3 spans 13 residues. CDR3 sequence: CASSPDGDTEAFF. In nucleotides, the CDR3 is TGTGCCAGCTCACCAGACGGGGATACTGAAGCTTTCTTT.

The CDR3 DNA is TGTGCCAGTAGTGACTTCAACTATGAGCAGTTCTTC. This gives the protein CASSDFNYEQFF. The genes are TRBV19 and TRBJ2-1; D is unclear. From germline, CDR1 is LNHDA and CDR2 SQIVND (reference sequence). V lost 5 bases, J lost 8 bases, and 10 bases lay in between. The CDR3 runs to 12 residues.

The gene calls are TRBV6-1 and TRBJ1-5; D not certain. V lost 2 bases and J 0 bases, leaving 2 bases between the germline ends. Germline-derived CDR1 and CDR2 are MNHNS and SASEGT. This CDR3 is built from 13 residues. As DNA, the CDR3 is TGTGCCAGCAGTGAATATAGCAATCAGCCCCAGCATTTT. Amino acids: CASSEYSNQPQHF.

The chain is built from TRBV12-2 and TRBJ2-1; the D segment call TRBD1 is taken from the table without a DNA check. TRBV12-2 is a pseudogene segment. The CDR3 spans 17 residues. Here the CDR3 DNA reads TGTGCAAGTCGCCCAATACCCCGTTTCGACAGGGACAATGAGCAGTTCTTC. Translation: CASRPIPRFDRDNEQFF.